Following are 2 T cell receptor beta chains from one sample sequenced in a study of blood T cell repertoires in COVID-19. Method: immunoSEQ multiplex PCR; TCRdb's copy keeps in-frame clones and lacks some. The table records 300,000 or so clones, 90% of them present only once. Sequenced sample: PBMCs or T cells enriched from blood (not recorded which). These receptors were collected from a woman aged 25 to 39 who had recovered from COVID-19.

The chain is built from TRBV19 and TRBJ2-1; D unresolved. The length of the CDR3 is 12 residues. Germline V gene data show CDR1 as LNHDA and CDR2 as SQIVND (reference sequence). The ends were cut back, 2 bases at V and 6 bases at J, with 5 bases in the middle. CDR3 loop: CASSIFGNEQFF. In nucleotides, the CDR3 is TGTGCCAGTAGTATATTCGGCAATGAGCAGTTCTTC.

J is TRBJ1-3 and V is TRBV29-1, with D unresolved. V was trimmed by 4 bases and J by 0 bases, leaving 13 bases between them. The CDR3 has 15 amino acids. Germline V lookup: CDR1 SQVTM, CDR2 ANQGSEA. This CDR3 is CSVVEGWGSGNTIYF. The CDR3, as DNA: TGCAGCGTTGTCGAGGGCTGGGGCTCTGGAAACACCATATATTTT.